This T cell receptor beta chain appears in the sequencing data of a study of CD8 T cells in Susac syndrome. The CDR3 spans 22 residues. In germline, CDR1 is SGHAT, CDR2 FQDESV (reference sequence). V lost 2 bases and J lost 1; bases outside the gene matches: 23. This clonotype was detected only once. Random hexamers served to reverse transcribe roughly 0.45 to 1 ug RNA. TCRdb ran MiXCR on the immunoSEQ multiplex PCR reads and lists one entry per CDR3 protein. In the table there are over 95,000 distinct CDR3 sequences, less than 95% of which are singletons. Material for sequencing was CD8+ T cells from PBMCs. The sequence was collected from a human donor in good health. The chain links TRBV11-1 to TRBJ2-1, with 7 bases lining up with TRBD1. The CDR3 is CASSLLTKRTGIKFRSYNEQFF. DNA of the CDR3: TGTGCCAGCAGCTTACTCACTAAAAGGACAGGTATCAAGTTTAGATCCTACAATGAGCAGTTCTTC.